This T cell receptor (beta chain) was documented in a study of T cells in Graves' hyperthyroidism and ophthalmopathy. Study results and caveats: Classification by a 13 V-J model distinguished ophthalmopathy from stable hyperthyroidism. Most expanded thyroid clonotypes above 0.001 recurred in blood.

Authors of the study amplified TCR beta CDR3 regions from RNA transcripts. During a first-round RT-PCR of the TCR CDR3, the HTBI primer set was used. MiXCR was run by TCRdb on the multiplex PCR reads, yielding one entry per CDR3 protein. Here the sample spans nearly 750,000 distinct CDR3 sequences, 35% being singletons. Trimming left V 2 bases short and J 5 bases short, with 2 bases between. The germline gives CDR1 MNHEY, CDR2 SVGAGI. The CDR3 runs to 11 residues. With a duration under 2 months, the hyperthyroidism was newly diagnosed in patients aged 18 to 65. Diagnoses were made from clinical symptoms, serum measures (thyroxine and TRAb), thyroid ultrasound and orbital computed tomography. Worth noting for this clonotype: Antigen unknown.

Sequencing was done on a sample of blood. The rearrangement uses TRBV6-5 and TRBJ2-3, with D unclear. This clonotype was obtained from a woman aged 40 to 50 with Graves' hyperthyroidism. The CDR3 is CASSYVDTQYF. The CDR3 DNA reads TGTGCCAGCAGTTACGTAGATACGCAGTATTTT.